These T cell receptor beta chains were read from a single sample in a study of cytomegalovirus exposure and HLA in healthy donors. Method: immunoSEQ multiplex PCR; TCRdb's copy keeps in-frame clones and lacks some. Of under 200,000 clones in the sample, roughly 70% were seen once. The specimen sequenced was PBMCs. Receptors originate from a woman in her 30s in good health and CMV-seronegative. Both conserved end residues are part of each CDR3. A D gene is named only where the DNA matches it firmly. Expanded clones are given a class, and other clones once, few, many or no size at all.

d_gene: NA
abundance: NA
v_gene: TRBV20-1
j_gene: TRBJ1-2
CDR3aa: CSATPDYGYTF
CDR3nt: TGCAGTGCTACGCCAGACTATGGCTACACCTTC

d_gene: NA
abundance: NA
v_gene: TRBV7-6
j_gene: TRBJ2-7
CDR3aa: CASSLVIEPRRVGDYEQYF
CDR3nt: TGTGCCAGCAGCTTAGTCATAGAACCCCGCAGGGTAGGGGACTACGAGCAGTACTTC

d_gene: NA
abundance: NA
v_gene: TRBV7-2
j_gene: TRBJ2-7
CDR3aa: CASSPTTSPIIVYEQYF
CDR3nt: TGTGCCAGCAGCCCAACCACTAGCCCGATTATCGTCTACGAGCAGTACTTC

d_gene: NA
abundance: NA
v_gene: TRBV30
j_gene: TRBJ1-1
CDR3aa: CAWSLQGNTEAFF
CDR3nt: TGTGCCTGGAGTTTACAGGGAAACACTGAAGCTTTCTTT

d_gene: NA
abundance: NA
v_gene: TRBV10-1
j_gene: TRBJ2-2
CDR3aa: CASSDRLYTGELFF
CDR3nt: TGCGCCAGCAGTGACCGACTTTACACCGGGGAGCTGTTTTTT

d_gene: TRBD2
abundance: NA
v_gene: TRBV27
j_gene: TRBJ2-4
CDR3aa: CASSSGGGLNIQYF
CDR3nt: TGTGCCAGCAGTTCGGGAGGGGGGTTGAACATTCAGTACTTC

d_gene: TRBD1
abundance: once
v_gene: TRBV27
j_gene: TRBJ2-7
CDR3aa: CASSAAGTGVYEQYF
CDR3nt: TGTGCCAGCAGTGCCGCCGGGACAGGGGTCTACGAGCAGTACTTC

d_gene: TRBD2
abundance: NA
v_gene: TRBV2
j_gene: TRBJ2-5
CDR3aa: CASSGLAGRETQYF
CDR3nt: TGTGCCAGCAGTGGACTAGCGGGGAGGGAGACCCAGTACTTC

d_gene: NA
abundance: once
v_gene: TRBV19
j_gene: TRBJ1-6
CDR3aa: CASSSTENYNSPLHF
CDR3nt: TGTGCCAGTAGTTCGACAGAGAACTATAATTCACCCCTCCACTTT

d_gene: NA
abundance: NA
v_gene: TRBV2
j_gene: TRBJ1-2
CDR3aa: CASSVSRYGYTF
CDR3nt: TGTGCCAGCAGTGTGTCTAGGTATGGCTACACCTTC